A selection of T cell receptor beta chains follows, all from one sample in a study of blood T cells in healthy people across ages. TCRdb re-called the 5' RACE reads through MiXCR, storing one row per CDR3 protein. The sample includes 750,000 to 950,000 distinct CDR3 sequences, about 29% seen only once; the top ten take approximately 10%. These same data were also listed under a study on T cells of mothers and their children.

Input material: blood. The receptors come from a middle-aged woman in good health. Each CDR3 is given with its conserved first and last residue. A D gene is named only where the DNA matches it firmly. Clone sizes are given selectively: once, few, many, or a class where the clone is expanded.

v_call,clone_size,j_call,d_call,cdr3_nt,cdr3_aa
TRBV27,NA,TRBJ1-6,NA,TGTGCCAGCAGTCTAGAGAGGAGCCAGGGGTATAATTCACCCCTCCACTTT,CASSLERSQGYNSPLHF
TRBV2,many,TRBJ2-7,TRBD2,TGTGCCAGCAGTGCCAGCGGGGGGGGGGCCTACGAGCAGTACTTC,CASSASGGGAYEQYF
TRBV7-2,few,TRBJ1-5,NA,TGTGCCAGCAGCGCACGGGGTGGGCAGCCCCAGCATTTT,CASSARGGQPQHF
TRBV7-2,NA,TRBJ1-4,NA,TGTGCCAGCAGCTTAGAGTTGGCCTTTAATGAAAAACTGTTTTTT,CASSLELAFNEKLFF
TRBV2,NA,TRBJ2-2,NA,TGTGCCAGCAGCGTACAGGGTTCCACCGGGGAGCTGTTTTTT,CASSVQGSTGELFF
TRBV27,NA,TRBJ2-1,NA,TGTGCCAGCAGTTTCACCGGTCGGGGCTCCTACAATGAGCAGTTCTTC,CASSFTGRGSYNEQFF
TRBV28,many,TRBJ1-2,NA,TGTGCCAGCAGTTTGGGAGTCGGTAACTATGGCTACACCTTC,CASSLGVGNYGYTF
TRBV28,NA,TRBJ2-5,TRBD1,TGTGCCAGCAGTTGGACAGGGAATCAAGAGACCCAGTACTTC,CASSWTGNQETQYF
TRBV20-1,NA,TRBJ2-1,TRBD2,TGCAGTGCTAGAGAGCCCACTAGCGGGGGGGCCGAGCAGTTCTTC,CSAREPTSGGAEQFF
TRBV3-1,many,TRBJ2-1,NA,TGTGCCAGCAGCGACCTAGCAAATGAGCAGTTCTTC,CASSDLANEQFF
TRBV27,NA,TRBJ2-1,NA,TGTGCCAGCAGTGAAGGACAGATCCTATACAATGAGCAGTTCTTC,CASSEGQILYNEQFF
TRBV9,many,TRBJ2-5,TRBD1,TGTGCCAGCAGCACCGGGACAGGGGAGACCCAGTACTTC,CASSTGTGETQYF
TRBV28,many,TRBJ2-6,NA,TGTGCCAGCAGTTTACGTTACATCCCTGGGGCCAACGTCCTGACTTTC,CASSLRYIPGANVLTF
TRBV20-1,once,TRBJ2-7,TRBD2,TGCAGTGCTGGAGATACGGGAGGCGCCTACGAGCAGTACTTC,CSAGDTGGAYEQYF
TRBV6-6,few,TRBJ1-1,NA,TGCGCCAGCAGTTACTTGGGATCCACTGAAGCTTTCTTT,CASSYLGSTEAFF
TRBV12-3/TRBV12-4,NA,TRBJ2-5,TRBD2,TGTGCCAGCAGCCTGACTAGCGGACAAGAGATCCAGTACTTC,CASSLTSGQEIQYF
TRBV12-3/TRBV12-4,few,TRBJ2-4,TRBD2,TGTGCCAACAGTTTGACTAGCGGGGGGGCGGCCAAAAACATTCAGTACTTC,CANSLTSGGAAKNIQYF
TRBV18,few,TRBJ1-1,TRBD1,TGTGCCAGCTCACCAAGTCTGGGACAGCTCTCAGCTTTCTTT,CASSPSLGQLSAFF
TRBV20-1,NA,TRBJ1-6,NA,TGCAGTGCTGGGGGTCTGGCCGTAGATAATTCACCCCTCCACTTT,CSAGGLAVDNSPLHF
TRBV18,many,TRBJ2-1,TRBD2,TGTGCCAGCTCATTACACGGGGGGGCCGCCTACAATGAGCAGTTCTTC,CASSLHGGAAYNEQFF
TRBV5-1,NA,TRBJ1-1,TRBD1,TGCGCCAGCAGCTTGGGTCATGTGGGGACAGGGGAAGCTTTCTTT,CASSLGHVGTGEAFF
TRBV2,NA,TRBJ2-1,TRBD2,TGTGCCAGCAGTGAGGTGGGCGGGGGGCGTTACAATGAGCAGTTCTTC,CASSEVGGGRYNEQFF